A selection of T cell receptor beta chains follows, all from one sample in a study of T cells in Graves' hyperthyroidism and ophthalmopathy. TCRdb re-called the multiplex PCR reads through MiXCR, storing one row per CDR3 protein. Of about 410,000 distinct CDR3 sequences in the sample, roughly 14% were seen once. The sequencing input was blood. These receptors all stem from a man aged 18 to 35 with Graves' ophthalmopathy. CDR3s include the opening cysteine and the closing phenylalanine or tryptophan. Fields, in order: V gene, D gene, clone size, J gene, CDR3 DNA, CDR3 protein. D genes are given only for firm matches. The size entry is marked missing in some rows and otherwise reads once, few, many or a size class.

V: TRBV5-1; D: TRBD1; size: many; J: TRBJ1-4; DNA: TGCGCCAGCAGCTTCTCGGGGACAGGGGGCTCTGAAAAACTGTTTTTT; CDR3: CASSFSGTGGSEKLFF
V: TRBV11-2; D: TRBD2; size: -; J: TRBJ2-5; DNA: TGTGCCAGCAGCCCCCCAGCGGGGGGAACGGAGACCCAGTACTTC; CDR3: CASSPPAGGTETQYF
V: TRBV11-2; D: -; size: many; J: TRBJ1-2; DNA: TGTGCCAGCAGCTTAGAGGCAAGCGGCTACACCTTC; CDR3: CASSLEASGYTF
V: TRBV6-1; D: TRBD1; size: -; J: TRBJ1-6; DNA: TGTGCCAGCAGGCGACAGGGATATTATAATTCACCCCTCCACTTT; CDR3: CASRRQGYYNSPLHF
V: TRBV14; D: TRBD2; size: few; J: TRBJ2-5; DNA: TGTGCCAGCAGCCACCTAGCGGGAGGGAGTCAGACCCAGTACTTC; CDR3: CASSHLAGGSQTQYF
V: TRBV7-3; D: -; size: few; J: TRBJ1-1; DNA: TGTGCCAGCAGACTTCTCGTGGGGACTGAAGCTTTCTTT; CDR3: CASRLLVGTEAFF
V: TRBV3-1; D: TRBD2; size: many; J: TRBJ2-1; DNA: TGTGCCAGCAGCCGCCGCCCTCGGGGGGGAATACATGAGCAGTTCTTC; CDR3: CASSRRPRGGIHEQFF
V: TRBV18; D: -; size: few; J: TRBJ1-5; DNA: TGTGCCAGCTCACCGGGGAGTGGGGGGAATCAGCCCCAGCATTTT; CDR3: CASSPGSGGNQPQHF
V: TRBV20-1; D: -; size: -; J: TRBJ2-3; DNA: TGCAGTGCGGTGCTCAGGGTCGCAAGCACAGATACGCAGTATTTT; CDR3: CSAVLRVASTDTQYF
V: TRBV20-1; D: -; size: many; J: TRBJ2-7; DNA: TGCAGTGCCGCACAGGTCTACGAGCAGTACTTC; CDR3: CSAAQVYEQYF
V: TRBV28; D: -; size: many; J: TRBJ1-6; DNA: TGTGCCAGCAGTTCCCAGACAGGTTGGGAGGTTTCACCCCTCCACTTT; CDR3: CASSSQTGWEVSPLHF
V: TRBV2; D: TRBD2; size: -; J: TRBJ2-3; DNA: TGTGCCAGCAGTGTGGGACTAGCAACAGATACGCAGTATTTT; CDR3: CASSVGLATDTQYF
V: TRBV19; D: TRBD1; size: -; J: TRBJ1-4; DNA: TGTGCCAGTAGCAACACAGGGGAAGGTCGGGAAAAACTGTTTTTT; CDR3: CASSNTGEGREKLFF
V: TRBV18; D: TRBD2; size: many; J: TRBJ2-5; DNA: TGTGCCAGCTCACCGGGACTAGCGGGCGGTAGGAAAGAGACCCAGTACTTC; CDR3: CASSPGLAGGRKETQYF
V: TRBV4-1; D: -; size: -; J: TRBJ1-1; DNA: TGCGCCAGCAGCCAAGATCCAGGGTGGACTGAAGCTTTCTTT; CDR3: CASSQDPGWTEAFF
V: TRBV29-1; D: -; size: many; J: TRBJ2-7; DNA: TGCAGCGTCGTCGGAGGGGATCCCTACGAGCAGTACTTC; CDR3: CSVVGGDPYEQYF
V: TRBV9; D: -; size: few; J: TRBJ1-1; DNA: TGTGCCAGCAGTCCCAACTCGGGGGCGTCCACTGAAGCTTTCTTT; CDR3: CASSPNSGASTEAFF